The 20 T cell receptor beta chains below all came from one sample that was sequenced in a study of cytomegalovirus exposure and HLA in healthy donors. Both 60 Vbeta primers and 13 Jbeta primers went into the PCR. This table comes from immunoSEQ multiplex PCR, and its TCRdb copy is limited to in-frame clones, with some not included. The sample has some 150,000 clones, about 64% seen once. Material for sequencing was PBMCs. These receptor sequences come from a woman aged 40 to 50 in good health and CMV-seronegative.

This chain connects TRBV30 to TRBJ1-4; no reliable D call. Per the germline V gene, CDR1 is GTSNPN and CDR2 is SVGIG (reference sequence). The V end lost 3 bases, the J end lost 4 bases, and 15 bases lay between the germline ends. This CDR3 contains 15 residues. CDR3 coding DNA: TGTGCCTGGAGAACTGGGTTAACAGATAATGAAAAACTGTTTTTT. Its translation: CAWRTGLTDNEKLFF.

This chain uses TRBV7-2 with TRBJ2-2; D is uncertain. The CDR3 contains 13 residues. Germline V lookup: CDR1 SGHTA, CDR2 FQGNSA. V lost 5 bases to trimming and J lost 7 bases, with 11 bases between them. The CDR3: CASSPGLGGELFF. Here the CDR3 DNA reads TGTGCCAGCAGCCCCGGGTTGGGCGGGGAGCTGTTTTTT.

The chain joins TRBV29-1 to TRBJ2-7, with D unresolved. Germline V gives CDR1 SQVTM, CDR2 ANQGSEA. The CDR3 has 11 amino acids. V gave up 4 bases and J gave up 4 bases, with 8 bases separating them. The CDR3, as DNA: TGCAGCGTTGGATCCAGATACGAGCAGTACTTC. Encoded protein: CSVGSRYEQYF.

The chain combines TRBV6-5 with TRBJ2-3; 11 nucleotides match TRBD2. The CDR3 sequence is 15 residues long. V gave up 6 bases and J gave up 2 bases; unmatched junction bases: 4. Germline CDR1 reads MNHEY; CDR2 reads SVGAGI. The CDR3 DNA is TGTGCCAGCAGGGGGACTAGCGGTTCCACAGATACGCAGTATTTT. This translates into CASRGTSGSTDTQYF.

The V gene is TRBV11-2, the J gene TRBJ2-6; no firm D call. CDR1 and CDR2 from the germline V gene are SGHAT and FQNNGV. V was cut by 5 bases and J by 4 bases, with 9 bases left in between. The CDR3 runs 14 residues. The CDR3 region has the DNA TGTGCCAGCAGCCCTGCCCGGGGGGCCAACGTCCTGACTTTC. Translation: CASSPARGANVLTF.

The gene calls are TRBV27 and TRBJ1-5, with D tentatively TRBD1 (5 bases). The CDR3 covers 15 residues. In germline, CDR1 is MNHEY, CDR2 SMNVEV (reference sequence). V gave up 3 bases and J gave up 1 base, with 10 bases separating them. This CDR3 is CASSFSGGSNQPQHF. The DNA for the CDR3 is TGTGCCAGCAGTTTTTCGGGGGGGAGCAATCAGCCCCAGCATTTT.

The rearrangement links TRBV7-6 to TRBJ2-5; no clear D. Germline V gives CDR1 SGHVS, CDR2 FNYEAQ. The V end was cut by 2 bases, the J end by 1 base, with 8 bases between. The CDR3 runs to 14 residues. CDR3: CASSLTPIQETQYF. The CDR3 bases are TGTGCCAGCAGCTTAACGCCTATCCAAGAGACCCAGTACTTC.

The chain links TRBV7-9 to TRBJ2-7, with 8 positions matching TRBD1. Germline V gene lookup returns CDR1 SEHNR and CDR2 FQNEAQ (reference sequence). V shed 3 bases and J 1 base; nucleotides not matched to a gene: 5. This CDR3 region has 15 residues. This chain's CDR3 is CASSLGQAVSYEQYF. For the CDR3, the DNA is TGTGCCAGCAGCTTGGGACAGGCCGTTTCCTACGAGCAGTACTTC.

The chain has TRBV29-1 and TRBJ1-1; unclear D gene. This CDR3 comprises 11 residues. Germline loops: CDR1 SQVTM, CDR2 ANQGSEA. Trimming shortened V by 6 bases and J by 7 bases, and 12 bases separated the two germline ends. The CDR3: CSVAGEGEAFF. The CDR3 nucleotides are TGCAGCGTCGCCGGGGAAGGTGAAGCTTTCTTT.

The V gene is TRBV19, the J gene TRBJ1-1; D is uncertain. CDR1 is LNHDA and CDR2 is SQIVND in the germline V gene (reference sequence). Trimming cost V 5 bases and J 3 bases, with 10 bases left between them. CDR3 size: 13 residues. The chain's CDR3 is CASSAPGDTEAFF. CDR3 nucleotide sequence: TGTGCCAGTAGTGCCCCCGGGGACACTGAAGCTTTCTTT.

Concerning this clone itself: The sample contains more than one DNA sequence encoding this CDR3. This chain joins TRBV7-3 and TRBJ2-3, with D maybe TRBD1 (6 bases). The germline CDR1 and CDR2 sequences are SGHTA and FQGTGA. Trimming removed 3 bases at V and 0 bases at J, with 7 bases between. This CDR3 spans 14 amino acids. CDR3 in amino acids: CASSLTGSTDTQYF. DNA for the CDR3: TGTGCCAGCAGCTTGACAGGTAGCACAGATACGCAGTATTTT.

The rearrangement links TRBV6-5 to TRBJ2-6, with D maybe TRBD1 (6 bases). Germline CDR1 and CDR2: MNHEY and SVGAGI. V was cut by 2 bases and J by 2 bases, with 7 bases left in between. The CDR3 is 15 residues long. The DNA for the CDR3 is TGTGCCAGCAGTTACGCAGGGGCTGGGGCCAACGTCCTGACTTTC. As protein: CASSYAGAGANVLTF.

The sample holds a few counts of this clone. The chain employs TRBV6-1 and TRBJ2-6, with D possibly being TRBD2 (6 bases). Germline CDR1 is MNHNS and CDR2 is SASEGT. The CDR3 sequence is 15 residues long. V shed 0 bases and J shed 4 bases, with 7 bases lying between them. The CDR3 region has the DNA TGTGCCAGCAGTGAAGCGGGGGGAGGGGCCAACGTCCTGACTTTC. This gives the protein CASSEAGGGANVLTF.

CDR3 sequence: CASSLTRGGGLAGAGAYEQYF. In nucleotides, the CDR3 is TGTGCCAGCAGTTTGACGAGAGGAGGGGGACTAGCGGGGGCGGGTGCCTACGAGCAGTACTTC. The genes are TRBV27 and TRBJ2-7; 14 bases line up with TRBD2. Germline trimming cut 3 bases from V and 2 bases from J; bases unmatched to any gene: 18. This CDR3 has 21 amino acids. Germline V gene sequence: CDR1 MNHEY, CDR2 SMNVEV (reference sequence).

V and J are TRBV4-1 and TRBJ1-4; 10 positions match TRBD1. Germline V gene lookup returns CDR1 MGHRA and CDR2 YSYEKL. After removal of 4 bases from V and 7 bases from J, the junction contained 12 bases not matched to a gene. The CDR3 runs 17 residues. The CDR3 DNA is TGCGCCAGCAGCCTGCAGTGGACAGGGGGGGCTATTGAAAAACTGTTTTTT. Translating it yields CASSLQWTGGAIEKLFF.

V is TRBV5-6 and J is TRBJ1-5, with 8 nucleotides matching TRBD1. Per germline, CDR1 SGHDT and CDR2 YYEEEE. The CDR3 extends over 17 amino acids. After removal of 4 bases from V and 4 bases from J, the junction contained 13 bases not matched to a gene. DNA for the CDR3: TGTGCCAGCAGCCACACAGGGACAGGACTGGGAAATCAGCCCCAGCATTTT. It yields the protein CASSHTGTGLGNQPQHF.

This clone turned up a few times. V usage is TRBV25-1 and J usage is TRBJ2-3; D possibly corresponds to TRBD1 (7 bases). The CDR3 loop spans 16 amino acids. Germline CDR1 reads MGHDK; CDR2 reads SYGVNS. Deletions cut 7 bases from V and 4 bases from J, with 21 bases between. CDR3 sequence: CASTEEGAFGPDTQYF. As DNA, the CDR3 is TGTGCCAGCACAGAGGAGGGGGCTTTTGGCCCAGATACGCAGTATTTT.

The V and J genes are TRBV5-6 and TRBJ1-4; 8 nucleotides align to TRBD1. CDR1 is SGHDT and CDR2 is YYEEEE in the germline V gene. The CDR3 runs 15 residues. V lost 0 bases, J lost 3 bases, and 1 base stayed unmatched. The CDR3 DNA reads TGTGCCAGCAGCTTGGGACAGGGGTCTAATGAAAAACTGTTTTTT. Amino acid sequence: CASSLGQGSNEKLFF.

V usage is TRBV4-1 and J usage is TRBJ1-4; 10 positions agree with TRBD1. V dropped 0 bases and J dropped 7; count of bases not matched to a gene: 2. The CDR3 is made up of 15 amino acids. Germline V gene sequence: CDR1 MGHRA, CDR2 YSYEKL. The CDR3, as DNA: TGCGCCAGCAGCCAAGATGGGACAGGGGTTGAAAAACTGTTTTTT. It is translated as CASSQDGTGVEKLFF.

This chain connects TRBV10-3 to TRBJ2-1, with D perhaps matching TRBD1 (6 bases). The CDR3 sequence is 12 residues long. The germline V gene has CDR1 ENHRY and CDR2 SYGVKD. Trimming pared 9 bases from V and 5 bases from J, leaving 11 bases between. The CDR3 sequence: CAISDSNNEQFF. The DNA of the CDR3 is TGTGCCATTTCGGACAGCAACAATGAGCAGTTCTTC.